The 9 T cell receptor beta chains below were found in one sample sequenced in a study of CD8 T cells in Susac syndrome. Random hexamers were used to reverse transcribe roughly 0.45 to 1 ug of RNA. TCRdb called the immunoSEQ multiplex PCR reads again in MiXCR, with one record for every CDR3 protein. Among some 120,000 distinct CDR3 sequences listed, around 94% were seen once. The sequencing input was CD4+ T cells from PBMCs. The receptors originated from a human donor in good health.

The gene calls are TRBV7-2 and TRBJ1-1; D not resolved. Germline V gene lookup returns CDR1 SGHTA and CDR2 FQGNSA. This CDR3 has 14 residues. Between the trimmed V and J ends, which lost 5 bases and 1 base, there was a span of 11 bases. The CDR3, as DNA: TGTGCCAGCAGCCTCCTTCAGACGAACACTGAAGCTTTCTTT. Amino acids: CASSLLQTNTEAFF.

The chain couples TRBV27 to TRBJ2-7; 9 bases match TRBD1. The length of the CDR3 is 15 residues. The V segment lost 1 base and the J segment 4 bases; nucleotides outside the gene matches: 5. Germline CDR1 MNHEY, CDR2 SMNVEV (reference sequence). The CDR3 reads CASSLWDRVEYEQYF. Here the CDR3 DNA reads TGTGCCAGCAGTTTATGGGACAGGGTAGAGTACGAGCAGTACTTC.

The V and J genes are TRBV6-5 and TRBJ2-6; D is unclear. The V and J ends lost 0 bases and 0 bases respectively, with 6 bases between them. Germline CDR1 reads MNHEY; CDR2 reads SVGAGI. The CDR3 length is 16 residues. CDR3: CASSYSAVSGANVLTF. The CDR3 bases are TGTGCCAGCAGTTACTCGGCGGTCTCTGGGGCCAACGTCCTGACTTTC.

The chain recombines TRBV6-5 with TRBJ1-1, with D perhaps matching TRBD1 (5 bases). This CDR3 is 15 amino acids long. Germline CDR1 reads MNHEY; CDR2 reads SVGAGI. V was clipped by 5 bases and J by 1 base, with 14 bases between them. CDR3 nucleotides: TGTGCCAGCAGTCCTGCCGGGACGGGGAACACTGAAGCTTTCTTT. This encodes CASSPAGTGNTEAFF.

The CDR3 here is CASSPTRQETQYF. CDR3 nucleotide sequence: TGTGCCAGCTCACCGACTAGGCAAGAGACCCAGTACTTC. V is TRBV18 and J is TRBJ2-5; tentatively, D is TRBD2 (6 bases). This CDR3 spans 13 amino acids. V dropped 3 bases and J dropped 2 bases, with 7 bases sitting between them. Germline-derived CDR1 and CDR2 are KGHSH and LQKENI.

This clonotype showed up just once. The CDR3 protein is CASSRRTVTSDVSNQPQHF. The CDR3 DNA sequence: TGTGCCAGCAGCCGTCGGACAGTCACTTCCGATGTGAGCAATCAGCCCCAGCATTTT. V usage is TRBV14 and J usage is TRBJ1-5; weak D call: TRBD1 (6 bases). This CDR3 has 19 residues. Germline V CDR1 and CDR2: SGHDN, FVKESK. The ends were cut back, 4 bases at V and 1 base at J, with 23 bases in the middle.

V usage is TRBV30 and J usage is TRBJ2-3; the D is unclear. The V and J ends lost 5 bases and 4 bases respectively, with 7 bases between them. From germline, CDR1 is GTSNPN and CDR2 SVGIG (reference sequence). The CDR3 runs to 11 residues. The CDR3 DNA is TGTGCCTGGGGAGTATCAGATACGCAGTATTTT. Amino acids: CAWGVSDTQYF.

V usage is TRBV10-2 and J usage is TRBJ2-1, with 10 positions matching TRBD2. The CDR3 contains 15 residues. In germline, CDR1 is WSHSY, CDR2 SAAADI. V lost 6 bases and J lost 9; bases outside the gene matches: 11. The CDR3 region has the DNA TGCGCCAGCAGGTTTGTCCCGGCTAGCGGGGGTGAGCAGTTCTTC. It translates to CASRFVPASGGEQFF.

The chain joins TRBV29-1 to TRBJ1-1; D is undetermined. There are 10 residues in the CDR3. Germline values: CDR1 SQVTM, CDR2 ANQGSEA. Trimming stripped 2 bases from V and 13 bases from J, with 11 bases between. The chain's CDR3 is CSVESGKDFF. CDR3 coding DNA: TGCAGCGTTGAATCGGGGAAGGATTTCTTT.